The clone carrying this T cell receptor (beta chain) was observed many times. TCR beta CDR3 regions were amplified from RNA transcripts. A first-round RT-PCR of the TCR CDR3 used the HTBI primer set. TCRdb re-called the multiplex PCR reads with MiXCR, one entry per CDR3 protein. The sample has about 200,000 distinct CDR3 sequences; around 16% are singletons. Newly diagnosed hyperthyroidism, duration under 2 months, in patients aged 18 to 65. This CDR3 has 13 amino acids. V was shortened by 1 base and J by 2 bases, with 8 bases between the two germline ends. CDR1 and CDR2 from the germline V gene are DFQATT and SNEGSKA (reference sequence). This sample stems from a study of T cells in Graves' hyperthyroidism and ophthalmopathy.

This TCR came from a woman between 50 and 59 years old with Graves' hyperthyroidism. Sequencing was carried out using blood. The chain employs TRBV20-1 and TRBJ1-1; D remains ambiguous. The CDR3 DNA follows: TGCAGTGCTAGAGGGCATACCAACACTGAAGCTTTCTTT. It encodes CSARGHTNTEAFF.